Following are 18 T cell receptor beta chains from one sample sequenced in a study of T cell repertoires in cytomegalovirus infection. Each CDR3 protein is one row after TCRdb ran MiXCR on the reads. The table lists around 750,000 distinct CDR3 sequences, around a third of them singletons. These receptors' targets are unknown. The specimen was cultured CD8+ T cells from PBMCs, collected from culture after CMV antigen stimulation. Receptors originate from a human donor in good health (CMV status not recorded). Some clones in this sample may be carry-over from other donors' samples.

V gene TRBV6-2 or TRBV6-3 combines with J gene TRBJ2-2; 7 nucleotides agree with TRBD1. The J segment lost 7 bases and the V segment lost 5 bases, leaving 10 bases of the junction unmatched. CDR3 size: 15 residues. Per germline, CDR1 MNHEY and CDR2 SVGEGT. The CDR3 bases are TGTGCCAGCAGTCCACAGGGGATTGGGATCGGGGAGCTGTTTTTT. Translating it yields CASSPQGIGIGELFF.

CDR3 in amino acids: CASSSPLGNLSSYNEQFF. CDR3 nucleotides: TGTGCCAGCAGCTCCCCCCTAGGGAACCTGAGCTCCTACAATGAGCAGTTCTTC. V gene TRBV7-6 combines with J gene TRBJ2-1; no clear D. Trimming took off 4 bases at V and 0 bases at J, with 19 bases between the two ends. The CDR3 loop spans 18 amino acids. Germline V gene lookup returns CDR1 SGHVS and CDR2 FNYEAQ.

Worth noting for this clonotype: A read error is possible here, since a much larger clone lies one base away. The chain joins TRBV12-3 or TRBV12-4 to TRBJ1-5; no firm D call. The ends were cut back, 3 bases at V and 2 bases at J, with 11 bases in the middle. This CDR3 contains 15 residues. The CDR3 DNA reads as TGTGCCAGCAGTTTCGGGCGGCAGTGCAATCAGCCCCAGCATTTT. Translation: CASSFGRQCNQPQHF.

A few counts support this clonotype. V and J are TRBV6-1 and TRBJ1-5; D uncertain. V was clipped by 2 bases and J by 2 bases, with 10 bases between them. Germline CDR1 and CDR2: MNHNS and SASEGT. The CDR3 loop spans 15 amino acids. CDR3 nucleotide sequence: TGTGCCAGCAGTGAAAACGGCCTGCGCAATCAGCCCCAGCATTTT. It translates to CASSENGLRNQPQHF.

J is TRBJ1-1 and V is TRBV6-5, with D perhaps TRBD1 (6 bases). CDR1 and CDR2 (germline): MNHEY, SVGAGI. The CDR3 extends over 13 amino acids. V was trimmed by 6 bases and J by 4 bases, leaving 12 bases between them. The CDR3 DNA reads as TGTGCCAGCAGCCACACAGGGAGCACTGAAGCTTTCTTT. Residues: CASSHTGSTEAFF.

Comments on this clonotype: The conserved phenylalanine or tryptophan is not found at the CDR3 terminus, so this likely reflects a read error. The chain joins TRBV7-9 to TRBJ2-4; 10 nucleotides align to TRBD1. The CDR3 totals 14 residues. Germline assignment: CDR1 SEHNR and CDR2 FQNEAQ (reference sequence). V lost 5 bases, J lost 4 bases, and 2 bases stayed unmatched. The CDR3 sequence is CASSRQGAKNIQYS. The CDR3 DNA reads TGTGCCAGCAGCCGACAGGGGGCGAAAAACATTCAGTACTCC.

The table lists this clonotype with a few counts. This chain connects TRBV19 to TRBJ1-4; D is ambiguous. The CDR3 length is 16 residues. Germline V gives CDR1 LNHDA, CDR2 SQIVND (reference sequence). V was pared by 2 bases and J by 0 bases, with 10 bases between. The CDR3 nucleotides read TGTGCCAGTAGTATAAAGGGTTACGCAACTAATGAAAAACTGTTTTTT. It translates to CASSIKGYATNEKLFF. Using reference TRBV19 and TRBJ1-4 for the parts outside the CDR3, the full variable domain is DGGITQSPKYLFRKEGQNVTLSCEQNLNHDAMYWYRQDPGQGLRLIYYSQIVNDFQKGDIAEGYSVSREKKESFPLTVTSAQKNPTAFYLCASSIKGYATNEKLFFGSGTQLSVL.

This clonotype occurred once. V gene TRBV15 combines with J gene TRBJ2-5; 7 bases fit TRBD2. The CDR3 spans 15 residues. The trim removed 1 base at V and 4 bases at J, leaving 6 bases unmatched. Germline V gene data show CDR1 as LNHNV and CDR2 as YYDKDF (reference sequence). For the CDR3, the DNA is TGTGCCACCAGCAGAGGCGGGGGTAAAGGAGAGACCCAGTACTTC. Translated: CATSRGGGKGETQYF.

The V and J genes are TRBV9 and TRBJ1-1, with 8 bases identical to TRBD1. The CDR3 loop spans 21 amino acids. CDR1 and CDR2 from the germline V gene are SGDLS and YYNGEE. V lost 0 bases, J lost 0 bases, and 19 bases stayed unmatched. In DNA form, the CDR3 reads TGTGCCAGCAGCGTAGCTGTACAGGGGGGCATAGGTGTCTACATGAACACTGAAGCTTTCTTT. Translating gives CASSVAVQGGIGVYMNTEAFF.

This clonotype was counted at least ten times. The J gene is TRBJ1-3, the V gene TRBV15; D remains unclear. Trimming took 0 bases from V and 7 from J, leaving 10 bases between them. The CDR3 sequence is 14 residues long. Germline V gives CDR1 LNHNV, CDR2 YYDKDF (reference sequence). CDR3 region: CATSREIGWNTIYF. In DNA, the CDR3 is TGTGCCACCAGCAGAGAGATAGGGTGGAACACCATATATTTT.

V is TRBV27 and J is TRBJ2-1; either TRBD1 or TRBD2 may fit D (5 bases each). Trimming stripped 7 bases from V and 2 bases from J, with 15 bases between. CDR3 length equals 15 residues. The germline V gene encodes CDR1 MNHEY and CDR2 SMNVEV (reference sequence). CDR3 sequence reads: CASTLMGPAYNEQFF. The CDR3 DNA reads TGTGCCAGCACCCTAATGGGACCAGCCTACAATGAGCAGTTCTTC.

The CDR3 bases are TGTGCCAGCTACCCAGGGGTAGACACAGATACGCAGTATTTT. Its protein is CASYPGVDTDTQYF. The chain combines TRBV6-6 with TRBJ2-3, with D possibly TRBD1 on 6 matching bases. Trimming stripped 8 bases from V and 2 bases from J, with 14 bases between. Germline-derived CDR1 and CDR2 are MNHNY and SVGAGI (reference sequence). The CDR3 runs 14 residues.

The rearrangement links TRBV7-8 to TRBJ2-2; 7 bases fit TRBD1. This CDR3 has 15 residues. After removal of 5 bases from V and 2 bases from J, the junction contained 5 bases not matched to a gene. From germline, CDR1 is SGHVS and CDR2 FQNEAQ. CDR3 DNA: TGTGCCAGCAGCGCATGGGACAGTAACACCGGGGAGCTGTTTTTT. It specifies CASSAWDSNTGELFF.

With regard to this clonotype: The conserved phenylalanine or tryptophan is not found at the CDR3 terminus, so this likely reflects a read error. The chain couples TRBV19 to TRBJ1-1; a possible D gene is TRBD1 (5 bases). Looked up from germline, CDR1 is LNHDA and CDR2 is SQIVND (reference sequence). The ends were cut back, 1 base at V and 6 bases at J, with 12 bases in the middle. This CDR3 is 14 amino acids long. The CDR3 loop reads CASSIVGGDAEAFS. DNA of the CDR3: TGTGCCAGTAGTATAGTTGGGGGGGACGCTGAAGCTTTCTCT.

The table lists this clonotype with a few counts. In DNA, the CDR3 is TGTGCCAGCAGACTCCCGGGACAGGGGAACACTGAAGCTTTCTTT. Amino acid sequence: CASRLPGQGNTEAFF. The chain recombines TRBV27 with TRBJ1-1, with 9 bases identical to TRBD1. Germline V lookup: CDR1 MNHEY, CDR2 SMNVEV (reference sequence). There are 15 residues in the CDR3. With 6 bases clipped from V and 1 base from J, the junction kept 6 bases outside the gene matches.

J is TRBJ1-4 and V is TRBV29-1; TRBD1 might be the D (5 bases). The germline V gene has CDR1 SQVTM and CDR2 ANQGSEA. This CDR3 is built from 13 residues. Trimming cost V 6 bases and J 8 bases, with 16 bases left between them. Written as DNA, the CDR3 is TGCAGCGTCCCCGGGGGGGGAGGAGAAAAACTGTTTTTT. Amino acid sequence: CSVPGGGGEKLFF.

This clonotype was detected only a few times. The J gene is TRBJ2-1, the V gene TRBV11-1; 13 bases align to TRBD2. The V gene's germline CDR1 is SGHAT and CDR2 FQDESV (reference sequence). J lost 2 bases, V lost 7 bases, and 5 bases had no gene match. The CDR3 contains 16 residues. CDR3 DNA sequence: TGTGCCAGCATACTAGCGGGGGGGCCAGCCTACAATGAGCAGTTCTTC. It encodes CASILAGGPAYNEQFF.

In its sample, this clonotype was seen a few times. The J gene is TRBJ2-7, the V gene TRBV7-6; D is uncertain. The CDR3 runs 13 residues. Germline V gene lookup returns CDR1 SGHVS and CDR2 FNYEAQ. V lost 5 bases and J lost 4, with 12 bases in between. The CDR3 is CASSLGPIYEQYV. The CDR3 DNA reads TGTGCCAGCAGCCTCGGACCGATTTACGAGCAGTACGTC.